This TCR beta chain was documented in a study of radiotherapy plus CTLA-4 blockade in lung cancer. For the study at large: Objective response was observed in about 19% of patients, and disease control in approximately 30%.

Patients with chemo-refractory metastatic non-small-cell lung cancer received focal radiation plus CTLA-4 blockade with ipilimumab. Sequencing used immunoSEQ multiplex PCR; TCRdb keeps in-frame clones, though not all of them. The sample holds approximately 28,000 clones, approximately 79% seen once. On this clone: Its antigen is unidentified.

Findings and limits, study-wide: Interferon-beta and early blood T cell clone dynamics reportedly predicted response best. Expansion of tumor-derived TCR clones was observed in blood after radiotherapy plus ipilimumab.

V lost 6 bases to trimming and J lost 4 bases, with 15 bases between them. CDR3 length equals 14 residues. Germline CDR1 is MNHEY and CDR2 is SVGAGI. The receptor was derived from a human donor with non-small cell lung cancer who had stable disease on radiotherapy plus ipilimumab. The material sequenced was peripheral blood, taken from a patient treated with radiotherapy plus ipilimumab. The chain links TRBV6-5 to TRBJ1-1; the D is unclear. The CDR3 DNA reads TGTGCCAGCAGAGCCCTTGACAAATCCACTGAAGCTTTCTTT. Translated: CASRALDKSTEAFF.